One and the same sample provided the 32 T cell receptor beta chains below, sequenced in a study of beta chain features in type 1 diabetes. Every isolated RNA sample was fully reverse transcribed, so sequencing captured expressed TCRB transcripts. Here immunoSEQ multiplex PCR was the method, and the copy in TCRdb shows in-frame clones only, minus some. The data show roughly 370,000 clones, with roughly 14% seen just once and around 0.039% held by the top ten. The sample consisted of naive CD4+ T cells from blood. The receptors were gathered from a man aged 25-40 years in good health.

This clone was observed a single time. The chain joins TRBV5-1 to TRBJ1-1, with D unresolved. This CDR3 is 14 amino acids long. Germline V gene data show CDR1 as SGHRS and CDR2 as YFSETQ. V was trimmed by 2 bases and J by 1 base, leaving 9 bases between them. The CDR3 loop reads CASSFGRENTEAFF. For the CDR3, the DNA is TGCGCCAGCAGCTTCGGGCGTGAGAACACTGAAGCTTTCTTT.

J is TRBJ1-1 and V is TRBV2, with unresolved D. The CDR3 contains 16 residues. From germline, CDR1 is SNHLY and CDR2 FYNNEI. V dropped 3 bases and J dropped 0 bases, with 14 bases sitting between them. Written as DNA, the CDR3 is TGTGCCAGCAGTGATTTGGGCTCAGTCATGAACACTGAAGCTTTCTTT. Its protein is CASSDLGSVMNTEAFF.

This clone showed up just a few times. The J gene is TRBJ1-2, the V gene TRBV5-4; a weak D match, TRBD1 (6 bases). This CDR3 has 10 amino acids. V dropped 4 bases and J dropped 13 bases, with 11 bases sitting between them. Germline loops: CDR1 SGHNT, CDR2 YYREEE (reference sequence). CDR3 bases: TGTGCCAGCAGCGGGCAGGGGACCACCTTC. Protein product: CASSGQGTTF.

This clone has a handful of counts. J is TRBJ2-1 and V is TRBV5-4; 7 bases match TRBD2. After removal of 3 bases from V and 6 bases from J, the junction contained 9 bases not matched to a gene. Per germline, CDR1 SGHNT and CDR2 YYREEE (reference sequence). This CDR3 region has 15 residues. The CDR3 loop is CASSSLAEAGNEQFF. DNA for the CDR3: TGTGCCAGCAGCTCCCTAGCGGAGGCGGGCAATGAGCAGTTCTTC.

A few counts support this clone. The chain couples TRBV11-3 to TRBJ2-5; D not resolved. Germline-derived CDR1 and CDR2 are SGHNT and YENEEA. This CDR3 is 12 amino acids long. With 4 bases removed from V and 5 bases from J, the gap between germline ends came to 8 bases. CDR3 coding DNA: TGTGCCAGCAGCTCATGGCGGGAGACCCAGTACTTC. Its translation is CASSSWRETQYF.

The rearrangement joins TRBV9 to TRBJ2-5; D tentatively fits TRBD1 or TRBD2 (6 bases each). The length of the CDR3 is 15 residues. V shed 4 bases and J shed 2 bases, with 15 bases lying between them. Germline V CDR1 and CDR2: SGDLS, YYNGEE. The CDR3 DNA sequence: TGTGCCAGCAGCCTCCTGGGGGGCGTTCAAGAGACCCAGTACTTC. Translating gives CASSLLGGVQETQYF.

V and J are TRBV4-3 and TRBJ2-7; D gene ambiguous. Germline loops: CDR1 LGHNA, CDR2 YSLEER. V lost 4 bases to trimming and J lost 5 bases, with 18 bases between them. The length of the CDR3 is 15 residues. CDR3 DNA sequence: TGCGCCAGCAGCCTTCCCATTTCGGGTTCCAACGAGCAGTACGTC. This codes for CASSLPISGSNEQYV.

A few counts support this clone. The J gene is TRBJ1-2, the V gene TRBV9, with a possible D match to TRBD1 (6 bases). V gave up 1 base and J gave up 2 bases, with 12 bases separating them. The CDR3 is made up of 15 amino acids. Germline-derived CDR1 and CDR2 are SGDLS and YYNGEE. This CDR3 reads CASSVLDRNNYGYTF. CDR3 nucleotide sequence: TGTGCCAGCAGCGTACTTGACAGGAACAACTATGGCTACACCTTC.

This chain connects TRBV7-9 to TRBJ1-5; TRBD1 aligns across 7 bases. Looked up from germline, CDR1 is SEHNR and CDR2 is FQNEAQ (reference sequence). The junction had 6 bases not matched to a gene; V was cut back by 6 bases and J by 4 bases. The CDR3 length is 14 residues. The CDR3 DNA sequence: TGTGCCAGCAGATCCCAGGGGGTTAATCAGCCCCAGCATTTT. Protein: CASRSQGVNQPQHF.

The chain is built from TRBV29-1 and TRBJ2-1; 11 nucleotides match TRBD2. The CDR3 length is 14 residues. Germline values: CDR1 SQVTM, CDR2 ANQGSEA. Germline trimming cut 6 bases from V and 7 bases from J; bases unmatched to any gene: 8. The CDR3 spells CSVALGTSGNEQFF. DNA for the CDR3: TGCAGCGTGGCCCTGGGGACTAGCGGAAATGAGCAGTTCTTC.

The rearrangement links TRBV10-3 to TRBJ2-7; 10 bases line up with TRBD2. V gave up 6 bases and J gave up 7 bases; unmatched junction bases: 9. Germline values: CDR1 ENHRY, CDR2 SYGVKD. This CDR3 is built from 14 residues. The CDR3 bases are TGTGCCATCAGATCTAGCGGGAGCCCTCTAGAGCAGTACGTC. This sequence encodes CAIRSSGSPLEQYV.

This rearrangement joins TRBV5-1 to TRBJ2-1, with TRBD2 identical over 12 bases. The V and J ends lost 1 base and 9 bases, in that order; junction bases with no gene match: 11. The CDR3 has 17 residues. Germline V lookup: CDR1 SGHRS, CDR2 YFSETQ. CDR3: CASSLTWTSGAGSEQFF. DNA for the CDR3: TGCGCCAGCAGCTTGACCTGGACTAGCGGGGCCGGGAGTGAGCAGTTCTTC.

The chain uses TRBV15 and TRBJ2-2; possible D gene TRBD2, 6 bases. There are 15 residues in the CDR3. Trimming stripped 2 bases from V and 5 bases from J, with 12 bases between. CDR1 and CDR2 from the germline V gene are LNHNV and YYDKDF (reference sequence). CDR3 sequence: CATSRPSGRTGELFF. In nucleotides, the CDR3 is TGTGCCACCAGCAGACCCTCAGGGAGGACCGGGGAGCTGTTTTTT.

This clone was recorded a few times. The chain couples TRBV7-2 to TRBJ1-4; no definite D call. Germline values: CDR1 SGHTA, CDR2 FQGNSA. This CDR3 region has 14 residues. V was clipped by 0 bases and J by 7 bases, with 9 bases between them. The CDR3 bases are TGTGCCAGCAGCTTAGCGGGAGCGGGTGAAAAACTGTTTTTT. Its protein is CASSLAGAGEKLFF. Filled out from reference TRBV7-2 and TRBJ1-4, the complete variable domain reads GAGVSQSPSNKVTEKGKDVELRCDPISGHTALYWYRQSLGQGLEFLIYFQGNSAPDKSGLPSDRFSAERTGGSVSTLTIQRTQQEDSAVYLCASSLAGAGEKLFFGSGTQLSVL.

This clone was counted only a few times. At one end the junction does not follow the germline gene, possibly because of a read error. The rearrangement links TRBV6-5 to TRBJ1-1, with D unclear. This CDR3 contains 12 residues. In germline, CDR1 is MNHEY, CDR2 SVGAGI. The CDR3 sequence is CAISVGNTEAFF. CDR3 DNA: TGTGCCATCAGTGTGGGGAACACTGAAGCTTTCTTT.

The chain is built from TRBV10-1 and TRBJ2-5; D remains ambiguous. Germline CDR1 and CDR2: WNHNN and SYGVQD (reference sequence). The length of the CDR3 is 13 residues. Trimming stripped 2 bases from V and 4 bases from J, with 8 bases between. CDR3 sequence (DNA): TGCGCCAGCAGTGAGGAGGTTTTAGAGACCCAGTACTTC. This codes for CASSEEVLETQYF.

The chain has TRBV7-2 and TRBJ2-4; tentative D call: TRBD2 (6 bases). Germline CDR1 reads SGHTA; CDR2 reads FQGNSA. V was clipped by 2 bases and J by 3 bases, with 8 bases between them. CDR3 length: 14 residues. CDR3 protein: CASSLWGDKNIQYF. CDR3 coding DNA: TGTGCCAGCAGCTTATGGGGGGACAAAAACATTCAGTACTTC. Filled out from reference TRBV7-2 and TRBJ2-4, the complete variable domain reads GAGVSQSPSNKVTEKGKDVELRCDPISGHTALYWYRQSLGQGLEFLIYFQGNSAPDKSGLPSDRFSAERTGGSVSTLTIQRTQQEDSAVYLCASSLWGDKNIQYFGAGTRLSVL.

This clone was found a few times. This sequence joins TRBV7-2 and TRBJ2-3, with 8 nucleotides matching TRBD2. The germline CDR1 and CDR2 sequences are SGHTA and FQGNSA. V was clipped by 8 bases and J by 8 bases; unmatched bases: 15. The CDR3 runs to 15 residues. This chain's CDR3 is CASASPGGGSGTQYF. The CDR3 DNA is TGTGCCAGCGCCTCCCCGGGCGGGGGGAGTGGTACGCAGTATTTT.

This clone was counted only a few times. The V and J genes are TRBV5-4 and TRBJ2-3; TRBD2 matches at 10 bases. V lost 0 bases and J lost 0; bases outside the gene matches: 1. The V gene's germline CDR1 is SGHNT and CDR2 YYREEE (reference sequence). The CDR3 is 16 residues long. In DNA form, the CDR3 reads TGTGCCAGCAGCTTGGAACTAGCGGGGAGCACAGATACGCAGTATTTT. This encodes CASSLELAGSTDTQYF.

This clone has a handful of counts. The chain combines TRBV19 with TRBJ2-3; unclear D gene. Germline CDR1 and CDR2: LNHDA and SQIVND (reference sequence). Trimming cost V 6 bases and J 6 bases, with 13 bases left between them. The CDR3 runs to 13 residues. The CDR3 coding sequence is TGTGCCAGTAGCCTTTCAGCCCTCGATACGCAGTATTTT. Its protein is CASSLSALDTQYF.

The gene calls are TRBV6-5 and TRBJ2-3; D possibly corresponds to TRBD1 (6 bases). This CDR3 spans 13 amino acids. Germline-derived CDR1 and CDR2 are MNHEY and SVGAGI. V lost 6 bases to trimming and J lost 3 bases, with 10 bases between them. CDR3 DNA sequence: TGTGCCAGCAGCAACAGGGAAACAGATACGCAGTATTTT. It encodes CASSNRETDTQYF.

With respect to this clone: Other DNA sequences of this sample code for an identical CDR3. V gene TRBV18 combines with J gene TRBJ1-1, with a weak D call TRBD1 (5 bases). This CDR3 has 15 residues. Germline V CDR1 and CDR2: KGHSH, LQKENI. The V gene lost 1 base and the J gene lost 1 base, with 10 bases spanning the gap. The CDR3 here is CASSPRQGGNTEAFF. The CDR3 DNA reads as TGTGCCAGCTCACCACGGCAGGGAGGGAACACTGAAGCTTTCTTT.

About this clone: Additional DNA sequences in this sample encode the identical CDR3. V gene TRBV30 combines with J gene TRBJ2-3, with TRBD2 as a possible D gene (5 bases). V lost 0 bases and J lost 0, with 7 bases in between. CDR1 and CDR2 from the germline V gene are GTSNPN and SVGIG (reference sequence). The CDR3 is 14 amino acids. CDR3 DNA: TGTGCCTGGAGTGTGAGGAGGAGCACAGATACGCAGTATTTT. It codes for CAWSVRRSTDTQYF.

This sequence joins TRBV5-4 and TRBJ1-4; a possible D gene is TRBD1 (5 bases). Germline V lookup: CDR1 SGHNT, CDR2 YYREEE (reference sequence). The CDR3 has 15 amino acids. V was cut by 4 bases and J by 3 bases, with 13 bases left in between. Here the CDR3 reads CASSQQLGANEKLFF. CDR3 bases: TGTGCCAGCAGCCAACAGCTAGGGGCTAATGAAAAACTGTTTTTT.

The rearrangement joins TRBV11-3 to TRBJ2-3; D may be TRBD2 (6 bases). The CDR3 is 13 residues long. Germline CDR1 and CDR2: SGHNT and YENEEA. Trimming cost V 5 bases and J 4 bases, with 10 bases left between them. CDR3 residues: CASSAGPPDTQYF. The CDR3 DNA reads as TGTGCCAGCAGCGCGGGGCCCCCAGATACGCAGTATTTT.

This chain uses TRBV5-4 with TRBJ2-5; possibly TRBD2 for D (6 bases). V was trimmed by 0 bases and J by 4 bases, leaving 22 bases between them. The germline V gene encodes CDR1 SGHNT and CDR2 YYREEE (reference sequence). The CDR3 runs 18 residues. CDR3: CASSLGGERGILSETQYF. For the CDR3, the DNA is TGTGCCAGCAGCTTGGGAGGGGAACGGGGGATATTGTCAGAGACCCAGTACTTC.

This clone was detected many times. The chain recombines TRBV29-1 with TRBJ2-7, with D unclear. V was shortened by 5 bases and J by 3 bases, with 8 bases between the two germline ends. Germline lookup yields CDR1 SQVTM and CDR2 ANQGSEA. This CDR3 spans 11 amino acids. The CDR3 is CSVLADYEQYV. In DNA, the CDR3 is TGCAGCGTTTTGGCCGACTACGAGCAGTACGTC.

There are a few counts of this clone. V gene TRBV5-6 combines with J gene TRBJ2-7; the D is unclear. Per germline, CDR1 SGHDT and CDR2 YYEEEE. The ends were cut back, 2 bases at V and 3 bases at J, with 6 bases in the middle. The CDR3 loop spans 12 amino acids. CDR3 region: CASSFDGYEQYF. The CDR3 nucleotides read TGTGCCAGCAGCTTTGACGGCTACGAGCAGTACTTC.

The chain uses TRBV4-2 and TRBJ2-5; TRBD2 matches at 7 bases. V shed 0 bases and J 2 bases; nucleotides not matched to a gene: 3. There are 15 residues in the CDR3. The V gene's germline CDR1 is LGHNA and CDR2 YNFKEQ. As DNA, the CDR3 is TGTGCCAGCAGCCAAGATTGGCGGGGGCAAGAGACCCAGTACTTC. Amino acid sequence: CASSQDWRGQETQYF.

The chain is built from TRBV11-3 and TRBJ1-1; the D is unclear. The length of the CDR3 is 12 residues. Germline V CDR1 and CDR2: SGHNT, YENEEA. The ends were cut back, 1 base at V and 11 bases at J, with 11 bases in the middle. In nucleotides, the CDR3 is TGTGCCAGCAGCTTAGTTCCCGGAGCCGCTTTCTTT. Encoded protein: CASSLVPGAAFF.

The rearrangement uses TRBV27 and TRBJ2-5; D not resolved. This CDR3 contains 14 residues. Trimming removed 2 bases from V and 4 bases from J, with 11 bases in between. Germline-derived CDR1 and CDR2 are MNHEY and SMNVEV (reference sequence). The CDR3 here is CASSLQGSTETQYF. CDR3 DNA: TGTGCCAGCAGTTTACAAGGGTCGACAGAGACCCAGTACTTC.

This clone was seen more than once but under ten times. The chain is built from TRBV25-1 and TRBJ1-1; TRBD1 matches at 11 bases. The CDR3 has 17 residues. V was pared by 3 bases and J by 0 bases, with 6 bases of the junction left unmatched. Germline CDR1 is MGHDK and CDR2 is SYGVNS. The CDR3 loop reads CASSDSGQGAMNTEAFF. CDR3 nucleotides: TGTGCCAGCAGTGATTCCGGACAGGGGGCAATGAACACTGAAGCTTTCTTT.